This T cell receptor (beta chain) was obtained from a study of early stage breast cancer tumors. Method: immunoSEQ multiplex PCR; TCRdb's copy keeps in-frame clones and lacks some. This sample yields 32,000 or so clones, of which under 75% are seen a single time; 33% belongs to the top ten. Germline-derived CDR1 and CDR2 are MNHEY and SVGAGI. The CDR3 has 13 amino acids. The ends were cut back, 5 bases at V and 8 bases at J, with 12 bases in the middle. This sequence was found in a person between 45 and 65 years old with breast cancer. The chain links TRBV6-5 to TRBJ1-4; TRBD1 might be the D (5 bases). Sample: blood. CDR3 nucleotides: TGTGCCAGCAGTCCCGAGGCAGGGGAAAAACTGTTTTTT. As protein: CASSPEAGEKLFF.